The TCR beta chain described here comes from a study of Tregs in tolerant kidney transplant recipients. The nonmyeloablative bone marrow transplants came from related graft donors, with transient mixed chimerism. The CDR3 totals 15 residues. V gave up 3 bases and J gave up 8 bases; unmatched junction bases: 10. CDR1 is SGHDT and CDR2 is YYEEEE in the germline V gene. Produced via immunoSEQ multiplex PCR; TCRdb's table is partial and in-frame only. The sample includes approximately 82,000 clones, 93% of them seen just once. This sequence was found in a human patient who received a combined kidney and bone marrow transplant. The graft donor may account for some of the T cells. This rearrangement joins TRBV5-6 to TRBJ2-1; TRBD1 aligns across 8 bases. This specimen was CD4+ T cells from blood (PBMCs), taken 12 months after the transplant. The CDR3 loop is CASSYAGQAADEQFF. The CDR3 region has the DNA TGTGCCAGCAGCTATGCGGGACAGGCGGCCGATGAGCAGTTCTTC. The full variable domain, completed using reference TRBV5-6 and TRBJ2-1, is DAGVTQSPTHLIKTRGQQVTLRCSPKSGHDTVSWYQQALGQGPQFIFQYYEEEERQRGNFPDRFSGHQFPNYSSELNVNALLLGDSALYLCASSYAGQAADEQFFGPGTRLTVL.